This T cell receptor beta chain was found in a study of T cell changes during pregnancy in multiple sclerosis. TCRdb keeps only in-frame clones here, not all; method: immunoSEQ multiplex PCR. Here the sample spans over 90,000 clones, around 93% being singletons. The CDR3 consists of 11 residues. V lost 6 bases to trimming and J lost 4 bases, with 6 bases between them. From germline, CDR1 is LNHDA and CDR2 SQIVND (reference sequence). V usage is TRBV19 and J usage is TRBJ1-1, with D hard to call. The clonotype originates from a female donor with multiple sclerosis, enrolled in a pregnancy study. Sample: peripheral blood, taken before pregnancy. This CDR3 is CASRRSTEAFF. The CDR3 nucleotides read TGTGCCAGTAGGCGGAGCACTGAAGCTTTCTTT.